One and the same sample provided the 19 T cell receptor beta chains below, sequenced in a study of T cells in Graves' hyperthyroidism and ophthalmopathy (dated by TCRdb to between 2019 and 2020). The method was multiplex PCR. Sequencing took place on an Illumina HiSeq 2000. Amplification of TCR beta CDR3 regions was carried out from RNA transcripts. A first-round RT-PCR of the TCR CDR3 used the HTBI primer set with the Qiagen OneStep RT-PCR kit. TCRdb's own reprocessing of the public reads used fastp at Q25 and MiXCR and kept productive beta chains. A single entry per CDR3 protein holds the most common genes and DNA from its merged rows. The sample data list approximately 380,000 distinct CDR3 sequences, and 19% of these were observed just once. The ten most abundant clones make up around 3.4% of the sample. What was sequenced was blood. The receptors originated from a woman in her late teens or twenties with Graves' hyperthyroidism.

This clonotype was counted many times. V is TRBV2 and J is TRBJ1-1, with a possible D match to TRBD1 (5 bases). This CDR3 region has 13 residues. Trimming cost V 6 bases and J 4 bases, with 12 bases left between them. CDR1 and CDR2 (germline): SNHLY, FYNNEI. The CDR3 coding sequence is TGTGCCAGCAGCGCCCAGGGATTCACTGAAGCTTTCTTT. Protein product: CASSAQGFTEAFF.

This clonotype was observed a few times. This rearrangement joins TRBV6-2 or TRBV6-3 to TRBJ1-1, with TRBD1 matching 8 bases. With V trimmed by 0 bases and J by 12 bases, 6 bases remained unmatched. The CDR3 runs to 13 residues. Looked up from germline, CDR1 is MNHEY and CDR2 is SVGEGT. CDR3 sequence: CASSYSSDRVTFF. The CDR3 DNA sequence: TGTGCCAGCAGTTACTCTTCGGACAGGGTCACTTTCTTT.

As regards this clonotype: A much larger clone lies a single base off, so this may be a read error. The conserved final phenylalanine or tryptophan is absent from the CDR3, which likely points to a read error. The V gene is TRBV18, the J gene TRBJ1-1; D is perhaps TRBD1 (5 bases). V lost 2 bases, J lost 0 bases, and 10 bases lay in between. This CDR3 comprises 15 residues. The germline V gene has CDR1 KGHSH and CDR2 LQKENI. This CDR3 reads CASSPDGTVNTEAFV. CDR3 in DNA: TGTGCCAGCTCACCAGACGGGACGGTGAACACTGAAGCTTTCGTT.

By its share, this clonotype is medium-sized. The chain is built from TRBV20-1 and TRBJ1-1; possible D gene TRBD1, 6 bases. Trimming stripped 6 bases from V and 6 bases from J, with 14 bases between. The germline V gene has CDR1 DFQATT and CDR2 SNEGSKA (reference sequence). This CDR3 region has 12 residues. The CDR3 nucleotides are TGCAGTGCCGAAGGACAGATCGCTGAAGCTTTCTTT. Its translation: CSAEGQIAEAFF.

This chain uses TRBV6-1 with TRBJ1-6; D unresolved. Per germline, CDR1 MNHNS and CDR2 SASEGT. V was clipped by 6 bases and J by 10 bases, with 16 bases between them. This CDR3 spans 14 amino acids. Here the CDR3 reads CASRADSVQSPLHF. In nucleotides, the CDR3 is TGTGCCAGCAGAGCGGACTCGGTACAATCACCCCTCCACTTT.

This clonotype was picked up many times. The chain is built from TRBV20-1 and TRBJ2-5; 16 nucleotides match TRBD2. Germline CDR1 DFQATT, CDR2 SNEGSKA (reference sequence). The junction had 5 bases not matched to a gene; V was cut back by 6 bases and J by 7 bases. CDR3 length: 14 amino acids. The CDR3 sequence: CSAPGTSGGGTQYF. The DNA for the CDR3 is TGCAGTGCGCCCGGGACTAGCGGGGGGGGGACCCAGTACTTC.

The chain is built from TRBV12-3 or TRBV12-4 and TRBJ1-2; 9 positions match TRBD1. V was clipped by 8 bases and J by 6 bases; unmatched bases: 1. The CDR3 is 11 amino acids. The CDR3: CASRDRDGYTF. The DNA of the CDR3 is TGTGCCAGCCGGGACAGGGATGGCTACACCTTC.

At least ten counts were recorded for this clonotype. V gene TRBV11-2 combines with J gene TRBJ1-1, with 7 nucleotides matching TRBD1. From germline, CDR1 is SGHAT and CDR2 FQNNGV. There are 13 residues in the CDR3. Germline trimming cut 5 bases from V and 3 bases from J; bases unmatched to any gene: 3. This CDR3 is CASSHDRDTEAFF. The CDR3 bases are TGTGCCAGCAGCCATGACAGGGACACTGAAGCTTTCTTT.

This clonotype was counted at least ten times. The CDR3 protein is CASSPTNVAGGQYEQYF. CDR3 bases: TGTGCCAGCAGTCCCACCAATGTAGCGGGGGGGCAGTACGAGCAGTACTTC. V gene TRBV6-4 combines with J gene TRBJ2-7; TRBD2 matches 11 bases. V dropped 5 bases and J dropped 4; count of bases not matched to a gene: 13. The germline gives CDR1 MRHNA, CDR2 SNTAGT. The CDR3 totals 17 residues.

This clonotype was seen once. This rearrangement joins TRBV6-1 to TRBJ1-1; a weak D match, TRBD1 (6 bases). This CDR3 region has 15 residues. Germline V gene sequence: CDR1 MNHNS, CDR2 SASEGT. Trimming cost V 7 bases and J 3 bases, with 18 bases left between them. The CDR3 nucleotides read TGTGCCAGCATCTCAGCCTGGGGGCGGCACACTGAAGCTTTCTTT. This translates into CASISAWGRHTEAFF.

This clonotype was picked up many times. The genes are TRBV7-2 and TRBJ1-2; D ambiguous. The germline gives CDR1 SGHTA, CDR2 FQGNSA. Trimming stripped 5 bases from V and 5 bases from J, with 15 bases between. The CDR3 has 14 residues. The CDR3 sequence: CASSVRVRSYGYTF. For the CDR3, the DNA is TGTGCCAGCAGCGTTAGGGTTAGAAGTTATGGCTACACCTTC.

Only a few counts were recorded for this clonotype. The J gene is TRBJ1-3, the V gene TRBV13, with D possibly TRBD1 on 6 matching bases. Per germline, CDR1 PRHDT and CDR2 FYEKMQ (reference sequence). V gave up 5 bases and J gave up 9 bases, with 14 bases separating them. This CDR3 region has 13 residues. The CDR3 is CASSPNRDTTIYF. The CDR3 DNA reads as TGTGCCAGCAGCCCCAACAGGGACACCACCATATATTTT.

This clonotype was counted at least ten times. This chain connects TRBV27 to TRBJ2-7; perhaps TRBD1 as D (6 bases). Per germline, CDR1 MNHEY and CDR2 SMNVEV (reference sequence). The CDR3 runs to 14 residues. Trimming took 5 bases from V and 0 from J, leaving 11 bases between them. CDR3 region: CASSVRDTSYEQYF. The DNA for the CDR3 is TGTGCCAGCAGTGTCCGGGACACCTCCTACGAGCAGTACTTC.

This clonotype was seen repeatedly, ten times or more. This rearrangement joins TRBV20-1 to TRBJ2-7, with D tentatively TRBD1 (5 bases). CDR3 length equals 14 residues. V was pared by 1 base and J by 3 bases, with 13 bases between. Per germline, CDR1 DFQATT and CDR2 SNEGSKA (reference sequence). DNA of the CDR3: TGCAGTGCTAGAGGGCAGGGAAATGGCTACGAGCAGTACTTC. Translating it yields CSARGQGNGYEQYF.

This clonotype was observed at least ten times. The chain couples TRBV7-2 to TRBJ2-2; D could derive from TRBD1 or TRBD2 (5 bases each). The V gene's germline CDR1 is SGHTA and CDR2 FQGNSA. V was shortened by 5 bases and J by 4 bases, with 8 bases between the two germline ends. CDR3 length: 13 residues. This CDR3 is CASSHGGTGELFF. CDR3 coding DNA: TGTGCCAGCAGCCATGGGGGCACCGGGGAGCTGTTTTTT. The full variable domain, in which reference TRBV7-2 and TRBJ2-2 provide the parts outside the CDR3, is GAGVSQSPSNKVTEKGKDVELRCDPISGHTALYWYRQSLGQGLEFLIYFQGNSAPDKSGLPSDRFSAERTGGSVSTLTIQRTQQEDSAVYLCASSHGGTGELFFGEGSRLTVL.

This clonotype showed up many times. The chain combines TRBV2 with TRBJ1-3, with 7 bases aligning to TRBD1. Germline-derived CDR1 and CDR2 are SNHLY and FYNNEI. The CDR3 is 14 residues long. Unmatched junction bases numbered 1, after V lost 5 bases and J lost 0 bases. CDR3 bases: TGTGCCAGCAGTTACAGGGGCTCTGGAAACACCATATATTTT. Protein product: CASSYRGSGNTIYF.

The chain couples TRBV7-2 to TRBJ2-5, with a possible D match to TRBD2 (6 bases). The CDR3 is 14 residues long. The V gene lost 4 bases and the J gene lost 5 bases, with 14 bases spanning the gap. The germline CDR1 and CDR2 sequences are SGHTA and FQGNSA. CDR3 nucleotide sequence: TGTGCCAGCAGCTCGGCGGGATCAAGGGAGACCCAGTACTTC. Translated, it gives CASSSAGSRETQYF.

This clonotype was recorded many times. This chain links TRBV29-1 with TRBJ1-2, with no clear D. Germline lookup yields CDR1 SQVTM and CDR2 ANQGSEA. The V and J ends lost 6 bases and 4 bases respectively, with 9 bases between them. This CDR3 region has 11 residues. The CDR3 bases are TGCAGCGTGGGTTCTTCCTATGGCTACACCTTC. It codes for CSVGSSYGYTF. Variable domain in full (rest from reference TRBV29-1 and TRBJ1-2): SAVISQKPSRDICQRGTSLTIQCQVDSQVTMMFWYRQQPGQSLTLIATANQGSEATYESGFVIDKFPISRPNLTFSTLTVSNMSPEDSSIYLCSVGSSYGYTFGSGTRLTVV.

This clonotype showed up many times. The chain's CDR3 is CASIGKGAGQPQHF. For the CDR3, the DNA is TGTGCCAGCATCGGGAAGGGGGCCGGACAGCCCCAGCATTTT. The chain links TRBV2 to TRBJ1-5; 7 nucleotides match TRBD1. This CDR3 contains 14 residues. V shed 7 bases, J shed 7 bases, and the junction held 10 bases outside the gene matches. Germline V lookup: CDR1 SNHLY, CDR2 FYNNEI.